This TCR beta chain derives from a study of blood T cell repertoires in COVID-19. Study as a whole: COVID-19 samples, acute and convalescent, were from the United States, Italy and Spain. Nucleic acid was either cDNA or gDNA, and it came from T cells, B-cell-depleted T cells, or PBMCs.

Authors' processing steps: Estimation of nucleated cell counts was performed using reference gene primer amplification. Assay used: immunoSEQ multiplex PCR; TCRdb lists only in-frame clones, some missing. D and trimming come from the DNA, and the V and J calls and clone size come from that table. The sample carries 45,000 to 50,000 clones, approximately 88% recorded once. There are 14 residues in the CDR3. Germline-derived CDR1 and CDR2 are SGDLS and YYNGEE. V was clipped by 4 bases and J by 4 bases, with 11 bases between them. The sequencing input was peripheral blood. This TCR came from a man aged 50 to 60 with acute or convalescent COVID-19. The gene calls are TRBV9 and TRBJ2-2; weak D call: TRBD2 (5 bases). This CDR3 reads CASSSGVSTGELFF. As DNA, the CDR3 is TGTGCCAGCAGCTCCGGGGTCTCCACCGGGGAGCTGTTTTTT. The full variable domain, completed using reference TRBV9 and TRBJ2-2, is DSGVTQTPKHLITATGQRVTLRCSPRSGDLSVYWYQQSLDQGLQFLIQYYNGEERAKGNILERFSAQQFPDLHSELNLSSLELGDSALYFCASSSGVSTGELFFGEGSRLTVL.